A selection of T cell receptor beta chains follows, all from one sample in a study of CD8 T cells in ankylosing spondylitis. Each CDR3 protein is one row after TCRdb ran MiXCR on the 5' RACE reads. The data show under 450,000 distinct CDR3 sequences, approximately 22% seen once. Sequencing was done on a sample of blood, either unsorted or a sorted T cell fraction (not recorded which). These receptors all stem from a male donor with ankylosing spondylitis or in good health (not recorded which). Each CDR3 is given with its conserved first and last residue. The order of the fields is V gene, J gene, clone size, D gene, CDR3 protein, CDR3 DNA. D genes are given only for firm matches. Not every row has a clone size; where given, it reads once, few, many or a size class.

>TRBV29-1|TRBJ1-2|-|-
CSVGVYTF
TGCAGCGTTGGGGTCTACACCTTC
>TRBV6-6|TRBJ2-7|many|-
CASSDSSYEQYF
TGTGCCAGCAGCGACAGCTCCTACGAGCAGTACTTC
>TRBV3-1|TRBJ2-1|-|TRBD1
CASSPTRDSDYNEQFF
TGTGCCAGCAGCCCTACCCGGGACAGTGACTACAATGAGCAGTTCTTC
>TRBV28|TRBJ2-7|few|-
CASSLENRPYEQYF
TGTGCCAGCAGTTTAGAGAACAGACCCTACGAGCAGTACTTC
>TRBV10-3|TRBJ2-1|many|-
CAISDPPAPEQFF
TGTGCCATCAGTGACCCCCCGGCTCCGGAGCAGTTCTTC
>TRBV9|TRBJ2-1|-|-
CASSGTGVGQFF
TGTGCCAGCAGCGGCACTGGGGTGGGGCAGTTCTTC
>TRBV20-1|TRBJ2-3|-|TRBD1
CSAWGEAGTGGLYTDTQYF
TGCAGTGCTTGGGGGGAAGCCGGGACAGGGGGGCTTTACACAGATACGCAGTATTTT
>TRBV12-3/TRBV12-4|TRBJ2-5|few|-
CASSPPGAISLETQYF
TGTGCCAGCAGCCCTCCGGGGGCGATTTCCCTGGAGACCCAGTACTTC
>TRBV5-1|TRBJ1-4|few|TRBD1
CASSSPGQGANEKLFF
TGCGCCAGCAGCTCCCCGGGACAGGGGGCTAATGAAAAACTGTTTTTT
>TRBV12-3/TRBV12-4|TRBJ2-1|-|-
CASSYLSNEQFF
TGTGCCAGCAGTTACCTGTCCAATGAGCAGTTCTTC
>TRBV7-9|TRBJ2-7|many|-
CASSTDGSSYEQYF
TGTGCCAGCAGCACGGACGGGAGCTCCTACGAGCAGTACTTC
>TRBV2|TRBJ2-7|-|TRBD1
CASSRQGNSYEQYF
TGTGCCAGCAGCAGACAGGGGAATTCCTACGAGCAGTACTTC
>TRBV27|TRBJ2-7|-|TRBD2
CASSLGGGPDEQYF
TGTGCCAGCAGTTTAGGGGGGGGACCGGACGAGCAGTACTTC
>TRBV19|TRBJ1-1|-|-
CASSIFTGPGTEAFF
TGTGCCAGTAGTATCTTCACAGGGCCCGGGACTGAAGCTTTCTTT
>TRBV20-1|TRBJ1-2|-|-
CSASQNVIDGYTF
TGCAGTGCTAGCCAGAACGTGATAGATGGCTACACCTTC
>TRBV6-2/TRBV6-3|TRBJ2-1|-|TRBD1
CASSNRGNEQFF
TGTGCCAGCAGTAACAGGGGAAATGAGCAGTTCTTC
>TRBV12-3/TRBV12-4|TRBJ2-7|few|-
CASSSFLGSYEQYF
TGTGCCAGCAGTTCTTTCTTGGGCTCCTACGAGCAGTACTTC
>TRBV5-5|TRBJ2-3|-|-
CASTWTPSPDTQYF
TGTGCCAGCACCTGGACCCCAAGTCCAGATACGCAGTATTTT
>TRBV12-3/TRBV12-4|TRBJ2-5|-|-
CASSLNGGAETQYF
TGTGCCAGCAGTTTGAACGGGGGCGCGGAGACCCAGTACTTC
>TRBV9|TRBJ2-7|-|-
CASSVAPGVYEQYF
TGTGCCAGCAGCGTAGCCCCAGGGGTTTACGAGCAGTACTTC
>TRBV4-1|TRBJ2-7|-|-
CASSQVTGSLSSEQYF
TGCGCCAGCAGCCAGGTCACAGGGTCCCTCAGTTCCGAGCAGTACTTC
>TRBV28|TRBJ2-2|-|TRBD1
CASSSYTGEGAGELFF
TGTGCCAGCAGTTCATACACAGGGGAAGGGGCCGGGGAGCTGTTTTTT
>TRBV20-1|TRBJ2-1|few|-
CSASVVNYNEQFF
TGCAGTGCTAGCGTGGTTAACTACAATGAGCAGTTCTTC
>TRBV10-3|TRBJ1-1|few|-
CATGELAEAFF
TGTGCCACCGGTGAACTGGCTGAAGCTTTCTTT
>TRBV11-2|TRBJ2-3|-|TRBD2
CASSYFGGELAEADTQYF
TGTGCCAGCAGCTATTTTGGGGGTGAGCTAGCGGAAGCAGATACGCAGTATTTT
>TRBV6-5|TRBJ2-1|-|TRBD2
CASSLLGGAGNEQFF
TGTGCCAGCAGTCTCCTCGGGGGGGCAGGCAATGAGCAGTTCTTC
>TRBV4-1|TRBJ2-7|-|-
CASSQEGRVTYEQYF
TGCGCCAGCAGCCAAGAGGGAAGGGTTACCTACGAGCAGTACTTC
>TRBV7-2|TRBJ1-1|-|-
CASSPREAPEAFF
TGTGCCAGCAGCCCCCGAGAAGCTCCCGAAGCTTTCTTT
>TRBV5-5|TRBJ2-2|few|-
CASTHVDTGELFF
TGTGCCAGCACCCATGTAGACACCGGGGAGCTGTTTTTT
>TRBV4-2|TRBJ2-3|few|-
CASSQVLEVTDTQYF
TGTGCCAGCAGCCAAGTATTAGAGGTTACAGATACGCAGTATTTT
>TRBV30|TRBJ2-1|-|-
CAWSAISGLGTEQFF
TGTGCCTGGAGTGCAATTTCGGGGTTAGGCACTGAGCAGTTCTTC
>TRBV4-1|TRBJ2-2|-|-
CASSQGWNSNTGELFF
TGCGCCAGCAGCCAAGGGTGGAACTCGAACACCGGGGAGCTGTTTTTT
>TRBV20-1|TRBJ2-5|few|-
CSARDLLQAQETQYF
TGCAGTGCTAGAGATCTTCTTCAGGCTCAAGAGACCCAGTACTTC
>TRBV4-1|TRBJ2-7|-|-
CASSLGGRDEQYF
TGCGCCAGCTCATTGGGGGGACGGGACGAGCAGTACTTC
>TRBV27|TRBJ2-7|few|-
CASSLYQHSPTYEQYF
TGTGCCAGCAGTTTATACCAGCACAGCCCGACCTACGAGCAGTACTTC
>TRBV5-4|TRBJ2-5|few|-
CASSYLGPWGQRETQYF
TGTGCCAGCAGCTATTTGGGACCTTGGGGGCAAAGGGAGACCCAGTACTTC
>TRBV7-8|TRBJ2-7|-|-
CARSFPDSYEQYF
TGTGCCAGAAGCTTTCCGGACTCCTACGAGCAGTACTTC
>TRBV2|TRBJ2-5|-|TRBD2
CASSEAVAGGGYGETQYF
TGTGCCAGCAGTGAAGCGGTGGCCGGCGGGGGGTATGGAGAGACCCAGTACTTC
>TRBV7-9|TRBJ2-7|-|-
CASSPGPGQIYEQYF
TGTGCCAGCAGCCCCGGACCCGGACAAATCTACGAGCAGTACTTC
>TRBV12-3/TRBV12-4|TRBJ1-1|-|-
CASSFKGPTEAFF
TGTGCCAGCAGTTTTAAGGGTCCCACTGAAGCTTTCTTT
>TRBV29-1|TRBJ2-1|many|-
CSAPAYNEQFF
TGCAGCGCCCCTGCCTACAATGAGCAGTTCTTC
>TRBV20-1|TRBJ2-7|-|TRBD2
CSARDLSGATYEQYF
TGCAGTGCTAGAGATCTGAGCGGGGCCACCTACGAGCAGTACTTC